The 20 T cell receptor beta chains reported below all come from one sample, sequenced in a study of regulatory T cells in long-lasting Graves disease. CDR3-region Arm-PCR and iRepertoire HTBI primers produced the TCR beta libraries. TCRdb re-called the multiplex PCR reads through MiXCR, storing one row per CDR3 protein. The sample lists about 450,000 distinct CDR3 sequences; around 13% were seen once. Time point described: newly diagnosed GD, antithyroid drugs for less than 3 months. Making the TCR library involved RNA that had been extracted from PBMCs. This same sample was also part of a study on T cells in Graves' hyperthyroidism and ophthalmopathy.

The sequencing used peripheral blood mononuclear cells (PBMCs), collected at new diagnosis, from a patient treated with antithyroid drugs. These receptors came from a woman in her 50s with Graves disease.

The CDR3 reads CASSSRDRVSGNTIYF. CDR3 nucleotide sequence: TGTGCCAGCAGCTCCCGGGACAGGGTTTCCGGAAACACCATATATTTT. The V and J genes are TRBV7-9 and TRBJ1-3; 9 bases map to TRBD1. J was trimmed by 4 bases and V by 4 bases; bases with no gene match: 8. CDR3 length: 16 amino acids. Germline CDR1 and CDR2: SEHNR and FQNEAQ (reference sequence). Based on the CDR3 plus reference TRBV7-9 and TRBJ1-3, the full variable domain is DTGVSQNPRHKITKRGQNVTFRCDPISEHNRLYWYRQTLGQGPEFLTYFQNEAQLEKSRLLSDRFSAERPKGSFSTLEIQRTEQGDSAMYLCASSSRDRVSGNTIYFGEGSWLTVV.

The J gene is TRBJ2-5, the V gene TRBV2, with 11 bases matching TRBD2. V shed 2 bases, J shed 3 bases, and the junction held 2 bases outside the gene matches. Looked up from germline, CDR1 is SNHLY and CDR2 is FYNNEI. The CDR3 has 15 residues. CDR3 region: CASSEMGLAEETQYF. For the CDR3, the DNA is TGTGCCAGCAGTGAAATGGGACTAGCGGAAGAGACCCAGTACTTC.

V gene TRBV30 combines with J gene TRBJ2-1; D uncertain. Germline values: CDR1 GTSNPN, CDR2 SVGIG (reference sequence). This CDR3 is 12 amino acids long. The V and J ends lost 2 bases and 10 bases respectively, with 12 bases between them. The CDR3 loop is CAWSSGTGEQFF. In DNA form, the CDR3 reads TGTGCCTGGAGTTCGGGTACGGGCGAGCAGTTCTTC. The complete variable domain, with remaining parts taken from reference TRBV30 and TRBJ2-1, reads SQTIHQWPATLVQPVGSPLSLECTVEGTSNPNLYWYRQAAGRGLQLLFYSVGIGQISSEVPQNLSASRPQDRQFILSSKKLLLSDSGFYLCAWSSGTGEQFFGPGTRLTVL.

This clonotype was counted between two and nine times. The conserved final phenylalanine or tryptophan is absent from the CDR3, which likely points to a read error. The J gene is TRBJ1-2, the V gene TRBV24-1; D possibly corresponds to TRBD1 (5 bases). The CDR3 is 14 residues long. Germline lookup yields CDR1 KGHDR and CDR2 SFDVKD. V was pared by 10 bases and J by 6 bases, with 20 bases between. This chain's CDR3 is CATSAGDVGDGYTL. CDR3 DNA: TGTGCCACTTCAGCTGGGGACGTTGGGGATGGCTACACCCTC.

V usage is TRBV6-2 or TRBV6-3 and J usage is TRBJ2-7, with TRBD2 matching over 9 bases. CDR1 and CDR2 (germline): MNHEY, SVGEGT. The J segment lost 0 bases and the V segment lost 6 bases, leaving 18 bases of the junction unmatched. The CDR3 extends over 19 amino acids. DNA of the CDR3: TGTGCCAGCAGAGGGGGATATATAAGAGAGCGGGAGGACTCCTACGAGCAGTACTTC. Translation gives CASRGGYIREREDSYEQYF.

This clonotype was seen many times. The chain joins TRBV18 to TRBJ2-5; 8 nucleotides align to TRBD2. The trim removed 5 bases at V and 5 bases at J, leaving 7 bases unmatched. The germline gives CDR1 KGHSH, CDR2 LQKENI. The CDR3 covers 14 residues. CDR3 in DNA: TGTGCCAGCTCATTAGCGGGAATGGAGGAGACCCAGTACTTC. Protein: CASSLAGMEETQYF.

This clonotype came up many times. CDR3 sequence (DNA): TGTGCCAGCAGGGGACTAGCGGGAGTGTCCTACAATGAGCAGTTCTTC. Its translation: CASRGLAGVSYNEQFF. The rearrangement joins TRBV2 to TRBJ2-1; TRBD2 aligns across 14 bases. V was clipped by 6 bases and J by 1 base; unmatched bases: 2. Germline-derived CDR1 and CDR2 are SNHLY and FYNNEI. This CDR3 spans 16 amino acids.

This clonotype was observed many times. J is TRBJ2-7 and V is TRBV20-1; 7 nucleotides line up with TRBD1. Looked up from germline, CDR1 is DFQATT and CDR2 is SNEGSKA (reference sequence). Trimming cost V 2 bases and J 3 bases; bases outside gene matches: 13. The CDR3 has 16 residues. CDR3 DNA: TGCAGTGCTAGATCTCGGACAGGCTTACAATTCTACGAGCAGTACTTC. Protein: CSARSRTGLQFYEQYF.

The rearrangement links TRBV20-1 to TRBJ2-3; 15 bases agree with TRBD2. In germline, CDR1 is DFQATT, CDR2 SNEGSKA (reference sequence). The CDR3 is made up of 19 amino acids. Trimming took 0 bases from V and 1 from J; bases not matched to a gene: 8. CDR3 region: CSARDGGTSGRFGTDTQYF. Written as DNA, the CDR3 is TGCAGTGCTAGAGATGGGGGGACTAGCGGGAGGTTTGGCACAGATACGCAGTATTTT.

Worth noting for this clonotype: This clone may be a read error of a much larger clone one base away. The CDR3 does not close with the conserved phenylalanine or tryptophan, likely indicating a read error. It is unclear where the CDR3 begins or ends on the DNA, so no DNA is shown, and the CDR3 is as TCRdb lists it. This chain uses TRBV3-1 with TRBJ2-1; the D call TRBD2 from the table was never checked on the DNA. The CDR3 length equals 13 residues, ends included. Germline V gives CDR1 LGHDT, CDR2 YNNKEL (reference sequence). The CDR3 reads CASSPRTSGEAVL.

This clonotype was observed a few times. The CDR3 loop reads CASTTGPYNSNQPQHF. DNA for the CDR3: TGTGCCAGCACCACGGGGCCCTACAATAGCAATCAGCCCCAGCATTTT. The chain links TRBV6-1 to TRBJ1-5; a possible D gene is TRBD1 (5 bases). The CDR3 extends over 16 amino acids. V shed 7 bases and J shed 0 bases, with 16 bases lying between them. The germline gives CDR1 MNHNS, CDR2 SASEGT.

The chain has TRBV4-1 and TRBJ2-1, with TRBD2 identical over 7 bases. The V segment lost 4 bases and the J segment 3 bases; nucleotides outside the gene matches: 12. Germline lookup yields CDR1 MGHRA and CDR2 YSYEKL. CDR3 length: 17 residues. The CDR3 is CASSPSISSGLYNEQFF. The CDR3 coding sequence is TGCGCCAGCAGCCCAAGCATCTCTAGCGGCCTCTACAATGAGCAGTTCTTC.

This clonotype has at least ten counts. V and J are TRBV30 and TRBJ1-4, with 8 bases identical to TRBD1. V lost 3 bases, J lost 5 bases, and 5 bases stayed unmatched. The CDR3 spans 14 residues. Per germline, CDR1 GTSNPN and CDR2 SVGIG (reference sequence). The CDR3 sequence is CAWRNGQGNEKLFF. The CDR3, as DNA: TGTGCCTGGAGAAACGGACAGGGAAATGAAAAACTGTTTTTT.

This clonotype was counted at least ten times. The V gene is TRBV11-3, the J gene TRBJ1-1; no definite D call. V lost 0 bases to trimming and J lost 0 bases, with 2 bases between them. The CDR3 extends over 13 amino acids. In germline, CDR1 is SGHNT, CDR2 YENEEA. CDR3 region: CASSLELNTEAFF. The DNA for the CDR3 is TGTGCCAGCAGCTTAGAACTGAACACTGAAGCTTTCTTT.

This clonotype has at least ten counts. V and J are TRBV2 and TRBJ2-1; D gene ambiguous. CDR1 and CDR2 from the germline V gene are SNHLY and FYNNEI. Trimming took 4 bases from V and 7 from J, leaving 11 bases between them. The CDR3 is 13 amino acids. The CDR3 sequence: CASSVTSGNEQFF. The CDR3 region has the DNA TGTGCCAGCAGTGTAACCAGTGGGAATGAGCAGTTCTTC.

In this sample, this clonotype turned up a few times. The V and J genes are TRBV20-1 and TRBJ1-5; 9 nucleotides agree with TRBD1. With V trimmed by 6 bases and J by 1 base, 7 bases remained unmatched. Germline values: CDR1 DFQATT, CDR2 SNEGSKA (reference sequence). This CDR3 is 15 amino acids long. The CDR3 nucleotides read TGCAGTGCAACCCGGGGACAGGGCAGCAATCAGCCCCAGCATTTT. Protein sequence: CSATRGQGSNQPQHF.

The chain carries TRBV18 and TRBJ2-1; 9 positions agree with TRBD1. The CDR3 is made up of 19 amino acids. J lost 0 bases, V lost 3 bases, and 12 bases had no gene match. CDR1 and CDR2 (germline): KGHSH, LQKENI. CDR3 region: CASSPYGVGTGSSYNEQFF. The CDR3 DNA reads TGTGCCAGCTCACCTTACGGGGTTGGGACAGGGAGCTCCTACAATGAGCAGTTCTTC.

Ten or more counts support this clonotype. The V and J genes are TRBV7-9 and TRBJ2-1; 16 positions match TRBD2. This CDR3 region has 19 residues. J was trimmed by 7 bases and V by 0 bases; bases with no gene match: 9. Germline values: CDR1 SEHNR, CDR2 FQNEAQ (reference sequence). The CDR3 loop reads CASSLALGLAGGVWNEQFF. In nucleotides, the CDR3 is TGTGCCAGCAGCTTAGCGCTGGGACTAGCGGGAGGGGTGTGGAATGAGCAGTTCTTC.

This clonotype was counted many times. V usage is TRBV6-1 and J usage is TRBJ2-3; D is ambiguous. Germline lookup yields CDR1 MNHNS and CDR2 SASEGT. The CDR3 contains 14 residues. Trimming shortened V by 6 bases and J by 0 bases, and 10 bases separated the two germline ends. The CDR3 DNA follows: TGTGCCAGCAGCCTACTGAATAGCACAGATACGCAGTATTTT. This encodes CASSLLNSTDTQYF.

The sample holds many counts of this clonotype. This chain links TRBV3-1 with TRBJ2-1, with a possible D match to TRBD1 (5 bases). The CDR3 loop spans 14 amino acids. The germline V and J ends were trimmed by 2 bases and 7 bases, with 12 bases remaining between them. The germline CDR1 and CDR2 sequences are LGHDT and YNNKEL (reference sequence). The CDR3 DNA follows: TGTGCCAGCAGCCAATATAGTACAGGTAATGAGCAGTTCTTC. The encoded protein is CASSQYSTGNEQFF.